This TCR beta chain is drawn from a study of Tregs in tolerant kidney transplant recipients. Unstimulated Tregs (CD4+CD25+CD127-) and CD4+CD25- non-Tregs were sorted from PBMCs. Broader study findings: Biological reproducibility was not directly addressed in this study.

Germline assignment: CDR1 SGHTA and CDR2 FQGNSA. Trimming removed 5 bases at V and 7 bases at J, with 23 bases between. CDR3 length equals 16 residues. Notes on this clone: The target antigen is unknown.

Profiling relied on immunoSEQ multiplex PCR, and the TCRdb table lists in-frame clones only, not all of them. This sample yields around 52,000 clones, of which about 86% are seen a single time; under 6.5% belongs to the top ten. Source material: CD4+ T cells from blood. The source of this sequence is a human donor in good health. The V call is TRBV7-2, the J call TRBJ2-5; no clear D. CDR3 amino acids: CASSKSPNKASGTQYF. The CDR3 nucleotides are TGTGCCAGCAGCAAAAGCCCCAACAAGGCCAGTGGGACCCAGTACTTC.